This T cell receptor (beta chain) stems from a study of T cell responses to AZD1222 COVID-19 vaccine. This table comes from immunoSEQ multiplex PCR, and its TCRdb copy is limited to in-frame clones, with some not included. The table lists about 160,000 clones, roughly 90% of them singletons. Germline values: CDR1 MNHEY, CDR2 SVGEGT. V shed 4 bases and J 0 bases; nucleotides not matched to a gene: 5. The CDR3 contains 17 residues. With regard to this clone: The antigen remains undetermined.

Study findings and constraints: Increased Spike-specific TCR breadth and depth were observed after two AZD1222 doses.

Material: peripheral blood, obtained 28 days after the second AZD1222 dose. The sequence was collected from an adult who received the AZD1222 COVID-19 vaccine. This chain uses TRBV6-2 or TRBV6-3 with TRBJ2-6; 8 bases agree with TRBD1. CDR3 sequence reads: CASSSHRGSSGANVLTF. CDR3 coding DNA: TGTGCCAGCAGTTCCCACAGGGGGAGCTCTGGGGCCAACGTCCTGACTTTC.